These 18 T cell receptor beta chains were sequenced from one sample in a study of blood T cell repertoires in COVID-19. TCRdb's copy holds only in-frame clones and misses some; the assay was immunoSEQ multiplex PCR. The sample comprises roughly 40,000 clones, approximately 89% of which are singletons, and over 1% rests with the top ten. Sequenced sample: peripheral blood. The receptors were gathered from a woman in her forties with acute or convalescent COVID-19.

The chain is built from TRBV7-9 and TRBJ1-1, with no clear D. The CDR3 sequence is 11 residues long. CDR1 SEHNR and CDR2 FQNEAQ come from the germline V gene (reference sequence). Between the trimmed V and J ends, which lost 2 bases and 8 bases, there was a span of 6 bases. The CDR3 nucleotides are TGTGCCAGCAGCTTAAGCAGGGAAGCTTTCTTT. Amino acids: CASSLSREAFF.

The chain carries TRBV7-8 and TRBJ1-2; tentative D call: TRBD1 (5 bases). The germline V gene has CDR1 SGHVS and CDR2 FQNEAQ. The CDR3 consists of 14 residues. V lost 1 base and J 5 bases, leaving 11 bases between the germline ends. CDR3: CASSLVQGRYGYTF. The DNA of the CDR3 is TGTGCCAGCAGCTTAGTTCAGGGCCGGTATGGCTACACCTTC.

The sample holds a few counts of this clone. This chain links TRBV6-2 or TRBV6-3 with TRBJ2-7; 8 nucleotides align to TRBD2. Looked up from germline, CDR1 is MNHEY and CDR2 is SVGEGT. The junction had 10 bases not matched to a gene; V was cut back by 0 bases and J by 0 bases. The CDR3 consists of 18 residues. Written as DNA, the CDR3 is TGTGCCAGCAGTTACTCGATAGAAGCGGGAGAGAACTCCTACGAGCAGTACTTC. It is translated as CASSYSIEAGENSYEQYF.

V gene TRBV5-6 combines with J gene TRBJ2-5, with D maybe TRBD2 (6 bases). CDR3 length: 13 amino acids. Germline V CDR1 and CDR2: SGHDT, YYEEEE. The V and J ends lost 4 bases and 4 bases respectively, with 11 bases between them. The CDR3 loop is CASSALASETQYF. In DNA, the CDR3 is TGTGCCAGCAGCGCACTAGCATCAGAGACCCAGTACTTC.

J is TRBJ1-1 and V is TRBV2; D is unclear. CDR1 and CDR2 (germline): SNHLY, FYNNEI. With 7 bases removed from V and 6 bases from J, the gap between germline ends came to 15 bases. The CDR3 sequence is 13 residues long. In DNA form, the CDR3 reads TGTGCCAGCACCGTCGGGGTTCGTCCTGAAGCTTTCTTT. It yields the protein CASTVGVRPEAFF.

V is TRBV29-1 and J is TRBJ2-7; 7 bases agree with TRBD2. CDR1 and CDR2 (germline): SQVTM, ANQGSEA. The V gene end was trimmed by 4 bases and the J gene end by 1 base; junction bases not matched to a gene: 7. This CDR3 is built from 14 residues. CDR3 in amino acids: CSVGVPGGSYEQYF. DNA of the CDR3: TGCAGCGTTGGCGTTCCGGGGGGATCCTACGAGCAGTACTTC.

The rearrangement joins TRBV27 to TRBJ1-3; no reliable D call. The germline V gene has CDR1 MNHEY and CDR2 SMNVEV (reference sequence). The CDR3 consists of 13 residues. Trimming removed 6 bases at V and 2 bases at J, with 8 bases between. The DNA of the CDR3 is TGTGCCAGCAGGGAGCTCCCTGGAAACACCATATATTTT. This gives the protein CASRELPGNTIYF.

This rearrangement joins TRBV5-6 to TRBJ1-1; possibly TRBD1 for D (5 bases). Germline V CDR1 and CDR2: SGHDT, YYEEEE. V was trimmed by 0 bases and J by 0 bases, leaving 9 bases between them. The CDR3 sequence is 15 residues long. Written as DNA, the CDR3 is TGTGCCAGCAGCTTGGGGGGCAGTATGAACACTGAAGCTTTCTTT. This translates into CASSLGGSMNTEAFF.

This clone was seen more than once but under ten times. The chain employs TRBV3-1 (or the pseudogene TRBV3-2) and TRBJ1-5; D is unresolved. Germline assignment: CDR1 LGHDT and CDR2 YNNKEL (reference sequence). Trimming shortened V by 1 base and J by 5 bases, and 12 bases separated the two germline ends. The CDR3 is 15 amino acids. The CDR3 DNA reads TGTGCCAGCAGCCAAGGAGTAGCATGGGATCAGCCCCAGCATTTT. Translation gives CASSQGVAWDQPQHF.

The V and J genes are TRBV18 and TRBJ1-2; 7 positions match TRBD1. Germline CDR1 and CDR2: KGHSH and LQKENI. With 2 bases clipped from V and 4 bases from J, the junction kept 4 bases outside the gene matches. This CDR3 is 14 amino acids long. This CDR3 is CASSPETGSYGYTF. The CDR3 nucleotides are TGTGCCAGCTCACCAGAGACAGGGTCCTATGGCTACACCTTC.

This clone was counted between two and nine times. J is TRBJ2-7 and V is TRBV4-3; TRBD1 aligns across 7 bases. From germline, CDR1 is LGHNA and CDR2 YSLEER. This CDR3 spans 16 amino acids. After removal of 2 bases from V and 2 bases from J, the junction contained 9 bases not matched to a gene. CDR3 bases: TGCGCCAGCAGCCAAACAGGGGTCCTATCTCCCTACGAGCAGTACTTC. Translating it yields CASSQTGVLSPYEQYF.

The chain combines TRBV3-1 (or the pseudogene TRBV3-2) with TRBJ1-1; TRBD1 agrees at 8 bases. Germline assignment: CDR1 LGHDT and CDR2 YNNKEL (reference sequence). Trimming removed 2 bases from V and 11 bases from J; junction bases left unmatched: 10. This CDR3 has 14 residues. CDR3 sequence reads: CASSQKARQGKAFF. As DNA, the CDR3 is TGTGCCAGCAGCCAAAAGGCTCGACAGGGGAAGGCTTTCTTT.

This clone was observed once. The genes are TRBV7-9 and TRBJ2-5; possibly TRBD2 for D (6 bases). This CDR3 has 15 residues. CDR1 is SEHNR, CDR2 FQNEAQ, per germline (reference sequence). Trimming cost V 2 bases and J 5 bases, with 15 bases left between them. In DNA, the CDR3 is TGTGCCAGCAGCTTACTTCTACAGGCGGGGGAGACCCAGTACTTC. Encoded protein: CASSLLLQAGETQYF.

V is TRBV6-1 and J is TRBJ1-1; perhaps TRBD1 as D (5 bases). The V and J ends lost 2 bases and 5 bases respectively, with 12 bases between them. CDR1 and CDR2 from the germline V gene are MNHNS and SASEGT. This CDR3 has 14 residues. CDR3 sequence reads: CASSETQGWTEAFF. In DNA, the CDR3 is TGTGCCAGCAGTGAAACCCAGGGATGGACTGAAGCTTTCTTT.

The J gene is TRBJ1-1, the V gene TRBV28, with 8 bases that match TRBD1. This CDR3 region has 14 residues. J lost 5 bases, V lost 6 bases, and 8 bases had no gene match. From germline, CDR1 is MDHEN and CDR2 SYDVKM. The CDR3 reads CASRIGQGLTEAFF. CDR3 DNA: TGTGCCAGCAGAATAGGACAGGGTTTGACTGAAGCTTTCTTT.

This sequence joins TRBV12-3 or TRBV12-4 and TRBJ1-2; D ambiguous. The CDR3 extends over 12 amino acids. The V gene lost 6 bases and the J gene lost 1 base, with 6 bases spanning the gap. CDR3 region: CASSGDNYGYTF. The CDR3 DNA sequence: TGTGCCAGCAGCGGAGATAACTATGGCTACACCTTC.

This clone was seen a single time. The gene calls are TRBV7-9 and TRBJ2-3, with 15 bases identical to TRBD2. The CDR3 covers 17 residues. V dropped 4 bases and J dropped 5; count of bases not matched to a gene: 7. Germline V gives CDR1 SEHNR, CDR2 FQNEAQ (reference sequence). In DNA, the CDR3 is TGTGCCAGCAGCTCCTGGACTAGCGGGGGGGCTAAAGATACGCAGTATTTT. It yields the protein CASSSWTSGGAKDTQYF. The entire variable domain, with the rest obtained from reference TRBV7-9 and TRBJ2-3, is as follows: DTGVSQNPRHKITKRGQNVTFRCDPISEHNRLYWYRQTLGQGPEFLTYFQNEAQLEKSRLLSDRFSAERPKGSFSTLEIQRTEQGDSAMYLCASSSWTSGGAKDTQYFGPGTRLTVL.

CDR3 DNA: TGTGCCAGCAGCCCGGAGGGAGTCGCAGATACGCAGTATTTT. Its translation: CASSPEGVADTQYF. The chain couples TRBV7-9 to TRBJ2-3, with D possibly TRBD2 on 6 matching bases. Germline values: CDR1 SEHNR, CDR2 FQNEAQ (reference sequence). V was clipped by 5 bases and J by 4 bases, with 13 bases between them. The CDR3 loop spans 14 amino acids.